Included here is one T cell receptor (beta chain) sequence, with context. No antigen is known for it. Both 60 Vbeta primers and 13 Jbeta primers went into the PCR. Only in-frame clones appear in the TCRdb table, and some are missing; sequencing was by immunoSEQ multiplex PCR. There are 95,000 to 100,000 clones in the sample; around 80% occur only once, and around 0.74% lies in the top ten. The data were taken from a study of cytomegalovirus exposure and HLA in healthy donors. The study, taken as a whole, reports: A later examination showed that TCR association rates differed by HLA locus, with DRB1 most and HLA-C fewest. Rarity held for most TCR sequences, but there were some public TCRs that occurred in many donors.

Germline V gene lookup returns CDR1 MNHNY and CDR2 SVGAGI (reference sequence). The junction had 7 bases not matched to a gene; V was cut back by 5 bases and J by 0 bases. This CDR3 region has 15 residues. The sequenced sample consisted of PBMCs. This sequence originates from a woman in her sixties in good health and CMV-seronegative. V usage is TRBV6-6 and J usage is TRBJ2-7; TRBD2 aligns across 7 bases. The CDR3 here is CASSLSGASSYEQYF. The CDR3 region has the DNA TGTGCCAGCAGTCTAAGCGGGGCTAGCTCCTACGAGCAGTACTTC.